A single sample gave rise to the 13 T cell receptor beta chains below, sequenced in a study of OX40 agonist ivuxolimab in advanced cancers. Here immunoSEQ multiplex PCR was the method, and the copy in TCRdb shows in-frame clones only, minus some. The sample lists almost 70,000 clones, around 83% occurring once. The specimen comprised CD4+ or CD8+ T cells sorted from blood, sampled in a trial of the OX40 agonist ivuxolimab. The receptors derive from an adult with an advanced solid tumor such as melanoma, head and neck, liver or kidney cancer.

The chain uses TRBV6-1 and TRBJ1-4; 9 nucleotides align to TRBD1. Germline CDR1 reads MNHNS; CDR2 reads SASEGT. The CDR3 contains 15 residues. The junction had 5 bases not matched to a gene; V was cut back by 3 bases and J by 6 bases. The CDR3 coding sequence is TGTGCCAGCAGTGATGTGGGACAGGGTTATGAAAAACTGTTTTTT. Residues: CASSDVGQGYEKLFF.

The CDR3 is CASSTRRTTNEKLFF. The CDR3 nucleotides are TGTGCCAGCAGTACCCGACGGACAACTAATGAAAAACTGTTTTTT. The chain links TRBV28 to TRBJ1-4; D call uncertain. Trimming removed 5 bases from V and 0 bases from J, with 10 bases in between. Per germline, CDR1 MDHEN and CDR2 SYDVKM. The CDR3 is 15 amino acids.

This chain connects TRBV5-1 to TRBJ2-1; 13 bases map to TRBD2. This CDR3 has 16 residues. Germline CDR1 SGHRS, CDR2 YFSETQ. Trimming cost V 4 bases and J 5 bases; bases outside gene matches: 6. The CDR3 protein is CASSPGLAGTDNEQFF. CDR3 DNA: TGCGCCAGCAGCCCGGGACTAGCGGGGACAGACAATGAGCAGTTCTTC.

CDR3 region: CASKAILANTGELFF. Here the CDR3 DNA reads TGTGCCAGCAAGGCGATCCTCGCGAACACCGGGGAGCTGTTTTTT. The chain is built from TRBV2 and TRBJ2-2; D is unresolved. The germline V and J ends were trimmed by 7 bases and 0 bases, with 12 bases remaining between them. Germline CDR1 reads SNHLY; CDR2 reads FYNNEI. The CDR3 runs to 15 residues.

The chain is built from TRBV7-9 and TRBJ1-2, with a weak D call TRBD1 (5 bases). Trimming removed 4 bases at V and 6 bases at J, with 9 bases between. This CDR3 has 12 residues. Germline loops: CDR1 SEHNR, CDR2 FQNEAQ (reference sequence). Here the CDR3 DNA reads TGTGCCAGCAGCTGGCCGGGGCATGGCTACACCTTC. The encoded protein is CASSWPGHGYTF. Complete variable domain (other parts from reference TRBV7-9 and TRBJ1-2): DTGVSQNPRHKITKRGQNVTFRCDPISEHNRLYWYRQTLGQGPEFLTYFQNEAQLEKSRLLSDRFSAERPKGSFSTLEIQRTEQGDSAMYLCASSWPGHGYTFGSGTRLTVV.

This chain uses TRBV11-2 with TRBJ2-3; D gene uncertain. V was pared by 1 base and J by 6 bases, with 8 bases between. The CDR3 spans 13 residues. CDR1 is SGHAT, CDR2 FQNNGV, per germline. CDR3 sequence: CASSLVLRDTQYF. The CDR3 DNA follows: TGTGCCAGCAGCTTAGTACTGCGGGATACGCAGTATTTT.

This clone was observed a few times. The chain couples TRBV18 to TRBJ1-4, with 9 bases lining up with TRBD1. The CDR3 runs to 18 residues. V lost 5 bases to trimming and J lost 5 bases; unmatched junction nucleotides: 15. Germline V CDR1 and CDR2: KGHSH, LQKENI. The CDR3 region has the DNA TGTGCCAGCTCATCCCCACTCACTCCGGGGACAGGGAATGAAAAACTGTTTTTT. Protein: CASSSPLTPGTGNEKLFF.

V usage is TRBV29-1 and J usage is TRBJ2-3, with a weak D call TRBD2 (6 bases). Trimming cost V 7 bases and J 11 bases, with 19 bases left between them. Germline-derived CDR1 and CDR2 are SQVTM and ANQGSEA. This CDR3 spans 12 amino acids. CDR3 nucleotide sequence: TGCAGCGCGGGACTCCACGGCCTTCTGCAGTATTTT. Amino acids: CSAGLHGLLQYF.

V gene TRBV7-2 combines with J gene TRBJ2-2; D is unclear. The CDR3 totals 15 residues. Germline V gene sequence: CDR1 SGHTA, CDR2 FQGNSA. V was shortened by 5 bases and J by 0 bases, with 10 bases between the two germline ends. CDR3 nucleotide sequence: TGTGCCAGCAGCAAAGGACGGTCGAACACCGGGGAGCTGTTTTTT. Residues: CASSKGRSNTGELFF.

This chain joins TRBV19 and TRBJ2-4; TRBD1 is a possible D gene (5 bases). CDR1 LNHDA and CDR2 SQIVND come from the germline V gene (reference sequence). V was shortened by 10 bases and J by 3 bases, with 16 bases between the two germline ends. The CDR3 has 14 amino acids. DNA of the CDR3: TGTGCCACCTCCTCAGGGCCGGACAAAAACATTCAGTACTTC. This translates into CATSSGPDKNIQYF. Full variable domain (rest looked up from reference TRBV19 and TRBJ2-4): DGGITQSPKYLFRKEGQNVTLSCEQNLNHDAMYWYRQDPGQGLRLIYYSQIVNDFQKGDIAEGYSVSREKKESFPLTVTSAQKNPTAFYLCATSSGPDKNIQYFGAGTRLSVL.

This clone is termed medium-sized. The chain has TRBV30 and TRBJ1-1; tentative D call: TRBD1 (6 bases). This CDR3 region has 18 residues. V was clipped by 1 base and J by 4 bases, with 25 bases between them. Germline V gene lookup returns CDR1 GTSNPN and CDR2 SVGIG (reference sequence). For the CDR3, the DNA is TGTGCCTGGAGTGCTCCGCCGGGACTCTTTAGGGGGACCACTGAAGCTTTCTTT. Amino acids: CAWSAPPGLFRGTTEAFF.

For the CDR3, the DNA is TGTGCCAGTAGTCCGGAGGTGGGGGCCGAGCGAAAACTGTTTTTT. Amino acids: CASSPEVGAERKLFF. The chain recombines TRBV19 with TRBJ1-4; D is possibly TRBD1 (6 bases). The CDR3 loop spans 15 amino acids. V shed 5 bases and J shed 10 bases, with 20 bases lying between them. CDR1 is LNHDA, CDR2 SQIVND, per germline (reference sequence).

There are a few counts of this clone. V is TRBV4-1 and J is TRBJ2-3; 9 nucleotides match TRBD2. CDR1 is MGHRA, CDR2 YSYEKL, per germline. The J segment lost 0 bases and the V segment lost 4 bases, leaving 5 bases of the junction unmatched. This CDR3 contains 16 residues. The CDR3 coding sequence is TGCGCCAGCAGCCCTCGACTAGCGGCTAGCACAGATACGCAGTATTTT. It specifies CASSPRLAASTDTQYF.